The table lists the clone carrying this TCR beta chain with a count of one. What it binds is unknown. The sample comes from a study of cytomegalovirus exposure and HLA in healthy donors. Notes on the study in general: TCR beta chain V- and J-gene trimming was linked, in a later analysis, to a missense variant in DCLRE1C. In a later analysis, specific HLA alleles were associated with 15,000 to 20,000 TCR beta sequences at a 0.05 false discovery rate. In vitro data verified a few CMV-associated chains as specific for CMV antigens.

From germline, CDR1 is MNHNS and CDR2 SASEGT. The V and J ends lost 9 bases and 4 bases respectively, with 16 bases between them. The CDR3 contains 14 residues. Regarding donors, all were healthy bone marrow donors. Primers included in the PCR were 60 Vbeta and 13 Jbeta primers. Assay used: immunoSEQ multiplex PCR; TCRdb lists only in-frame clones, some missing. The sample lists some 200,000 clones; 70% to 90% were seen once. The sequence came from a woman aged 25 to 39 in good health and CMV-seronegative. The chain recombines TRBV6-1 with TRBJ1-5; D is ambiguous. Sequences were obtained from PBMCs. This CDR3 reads CASLNPRGNQPQHF. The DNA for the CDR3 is TGTGCCAGTCTCAACCCCCGGGGAAATCAGCCCCAGCATTTT.